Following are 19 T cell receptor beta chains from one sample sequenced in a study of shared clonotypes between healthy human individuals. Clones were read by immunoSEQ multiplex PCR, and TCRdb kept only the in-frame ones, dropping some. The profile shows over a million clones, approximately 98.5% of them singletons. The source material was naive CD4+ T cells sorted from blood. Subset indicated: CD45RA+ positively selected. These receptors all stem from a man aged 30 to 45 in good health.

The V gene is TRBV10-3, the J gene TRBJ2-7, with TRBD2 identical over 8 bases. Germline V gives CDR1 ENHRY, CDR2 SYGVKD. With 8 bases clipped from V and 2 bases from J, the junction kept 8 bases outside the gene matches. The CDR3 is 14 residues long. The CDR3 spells CAISDPGLAYEQYF. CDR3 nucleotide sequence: TGTGCCATCTCCGACCCGGGACTAGCCTACGAGCAGTACTTC.

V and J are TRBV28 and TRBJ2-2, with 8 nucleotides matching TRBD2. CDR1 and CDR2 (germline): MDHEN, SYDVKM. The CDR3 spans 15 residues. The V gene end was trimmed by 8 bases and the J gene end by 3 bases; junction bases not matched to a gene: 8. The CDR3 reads CASRLSGSHTGELFF. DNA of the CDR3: TGTGCCAGCCGATTAAGCGGGAGTCACACCGGGGAGCTGTTTTTT. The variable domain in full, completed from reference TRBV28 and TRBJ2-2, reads DVKVTQSSRYLVKRTGEKVFLECVQDMDHENMFWYRQDPGLGLRLIYFSYDVKMKEKGDIPEGYSVSREKKERFSLILESASTNQTSMYLCASRLSGSHTGELFFGEGSRLTVL.

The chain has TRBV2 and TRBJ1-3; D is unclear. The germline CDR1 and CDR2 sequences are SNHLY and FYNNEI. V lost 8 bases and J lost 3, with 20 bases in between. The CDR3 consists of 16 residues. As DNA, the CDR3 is TGTGCCAGCTCCCGATGGCCCACTCGATATGGAAACACCATATATTTT. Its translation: CASSRWPTRYGNTIYF.

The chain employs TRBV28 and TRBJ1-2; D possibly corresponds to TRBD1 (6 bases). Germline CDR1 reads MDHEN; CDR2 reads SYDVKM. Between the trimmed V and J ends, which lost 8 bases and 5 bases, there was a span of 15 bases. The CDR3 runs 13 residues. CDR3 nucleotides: TGTGCCAGCCAATCCAGGGGAGTTTATGGCTACACCTTC. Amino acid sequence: CASQSRGVYGYTF.

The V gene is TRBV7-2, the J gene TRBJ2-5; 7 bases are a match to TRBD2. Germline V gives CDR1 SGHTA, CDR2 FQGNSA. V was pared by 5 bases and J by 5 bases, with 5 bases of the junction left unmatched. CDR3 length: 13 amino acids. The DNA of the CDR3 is TGTGCCAGCAGCCCCCGACTAGCTGAGACCCAGTACTTC. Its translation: CASSPRLAETQYF.

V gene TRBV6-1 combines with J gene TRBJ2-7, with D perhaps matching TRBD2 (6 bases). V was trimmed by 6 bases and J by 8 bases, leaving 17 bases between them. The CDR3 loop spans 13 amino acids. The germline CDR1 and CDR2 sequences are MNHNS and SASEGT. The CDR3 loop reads CASRQAGPPKQYF. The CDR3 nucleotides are TGTGCCAGCAGGCAGGCGGGGCCACCCAAGCAGTACTTC.

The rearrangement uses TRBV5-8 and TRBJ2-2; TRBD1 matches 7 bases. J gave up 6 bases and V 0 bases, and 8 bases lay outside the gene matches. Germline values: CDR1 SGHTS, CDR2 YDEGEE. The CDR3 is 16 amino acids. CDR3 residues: CASSLGGPDRAGELFF. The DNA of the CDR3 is TGTGCCAGCAGCTTGGGTGGGCCAGACAGGGCCGGGGAGCTGTTTTTT.

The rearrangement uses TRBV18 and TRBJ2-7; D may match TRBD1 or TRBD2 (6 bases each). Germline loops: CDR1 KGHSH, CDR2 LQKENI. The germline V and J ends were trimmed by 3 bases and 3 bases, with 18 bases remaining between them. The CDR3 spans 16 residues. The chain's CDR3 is CASSPQHREEGYEQYF. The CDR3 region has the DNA TGTGCCAGCTCACCGCAACACAGGGAGGAGGGCTACGAGCAGTACTTC.

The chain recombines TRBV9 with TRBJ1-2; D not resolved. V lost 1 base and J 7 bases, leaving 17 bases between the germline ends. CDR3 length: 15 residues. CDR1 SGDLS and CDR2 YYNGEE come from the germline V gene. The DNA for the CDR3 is TGTGCCAGCAGCGTATTATCCAAAGACACTGTTGGCTACACCTTC. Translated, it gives CASSVLSKDTVGYTF.

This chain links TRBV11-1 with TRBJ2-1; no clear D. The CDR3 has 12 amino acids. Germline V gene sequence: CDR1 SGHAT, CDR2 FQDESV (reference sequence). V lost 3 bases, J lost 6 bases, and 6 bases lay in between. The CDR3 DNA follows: TGTGCCAGCAGCTTGGCCTTCAATGAGCAGTTCTTC. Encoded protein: CASSLAFNEQFF. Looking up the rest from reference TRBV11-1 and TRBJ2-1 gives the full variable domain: EAEVAQSPRYKITEKSQAVAFWCDPISGHATLYWYRQILGQGPELLVQFQDESVVDDSQLPKDRFSAERLKGVDSTLKIQPAELGDSAMYLCASSLAFNEQFFGPGTRLTVL.

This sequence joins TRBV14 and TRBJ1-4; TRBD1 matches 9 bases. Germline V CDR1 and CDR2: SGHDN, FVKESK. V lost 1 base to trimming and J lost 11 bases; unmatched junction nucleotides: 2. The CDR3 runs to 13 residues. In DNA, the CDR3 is TGTGCCAGCAGCCAAGTAGACAGGGGGAAACTGTTTTTT. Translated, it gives CASSQVDRGKLFF.

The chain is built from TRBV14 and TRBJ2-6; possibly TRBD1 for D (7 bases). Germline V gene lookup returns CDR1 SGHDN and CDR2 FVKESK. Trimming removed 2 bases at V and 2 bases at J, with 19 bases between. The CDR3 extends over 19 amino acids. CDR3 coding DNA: TGTGCCAGCAGCCAAATGCGGAGACAGGGACTTACTGGGGCCAACGTCCTGACTTTC. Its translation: CASSQMRRQGLTGANVLTF.

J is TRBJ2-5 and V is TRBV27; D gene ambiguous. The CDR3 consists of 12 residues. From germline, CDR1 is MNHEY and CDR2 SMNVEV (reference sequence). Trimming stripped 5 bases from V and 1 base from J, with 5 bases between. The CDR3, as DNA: TGTGCCAGCAGTGGCCTCCAAGAGACCCAGTACTTC. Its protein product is CASSGLQETQYF.

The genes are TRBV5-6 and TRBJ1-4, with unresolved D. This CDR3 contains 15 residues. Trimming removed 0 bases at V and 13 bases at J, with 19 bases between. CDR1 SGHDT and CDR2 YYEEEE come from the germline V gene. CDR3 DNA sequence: TGTGCCAGCAGCTTGGGATTGCGCAGACCTGATACACTGTTTTTT. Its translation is CASSLGLRRPDTLFF. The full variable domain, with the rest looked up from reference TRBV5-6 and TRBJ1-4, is DAGVTQSPTHLIKTRGQQVTLRCSPKSGHDTVSWYQQALGQGPQFIFQYYEEEERQRGNFPDRFSGHQFPNYSSELNVNALLLGDSALYLCASSLGLRRPDTLFFGSGTQLSVL.

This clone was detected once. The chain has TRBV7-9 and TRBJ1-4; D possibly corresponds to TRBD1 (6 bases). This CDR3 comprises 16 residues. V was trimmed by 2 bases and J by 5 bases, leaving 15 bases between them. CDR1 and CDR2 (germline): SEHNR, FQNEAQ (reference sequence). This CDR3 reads CASSLKLGAANEKLFF. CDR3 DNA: TGTGCCAGCAGCTTAAAGTTGGGGGCAGCAAATGAAAAACTGTTTTTT.

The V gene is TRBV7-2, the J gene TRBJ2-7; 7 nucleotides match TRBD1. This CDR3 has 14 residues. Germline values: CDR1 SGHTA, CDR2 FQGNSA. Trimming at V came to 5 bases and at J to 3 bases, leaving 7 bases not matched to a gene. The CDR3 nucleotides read TGTGCCAGCAGCGAAAGGGACAGTATCTACGAGCAGTACTTC. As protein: CASSERDSIYEQYF.

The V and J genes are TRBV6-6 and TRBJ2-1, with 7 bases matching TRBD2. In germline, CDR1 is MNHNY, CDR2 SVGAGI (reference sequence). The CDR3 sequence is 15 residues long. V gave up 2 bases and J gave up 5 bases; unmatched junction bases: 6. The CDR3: CASSYGGLGDNEQFF. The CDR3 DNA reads TGTGCCAGCAGTTACGGTGGACTAGGTGACAATGAGCAGTTCTTC.

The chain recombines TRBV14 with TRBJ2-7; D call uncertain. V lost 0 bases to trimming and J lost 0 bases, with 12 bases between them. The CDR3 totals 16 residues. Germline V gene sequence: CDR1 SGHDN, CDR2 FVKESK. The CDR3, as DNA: TGTGCCAGCAGCCAAGACCGAAGGACCAGCTCCTACGAGCAGTACTTC. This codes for CASSQDRRTSSYEQYF.

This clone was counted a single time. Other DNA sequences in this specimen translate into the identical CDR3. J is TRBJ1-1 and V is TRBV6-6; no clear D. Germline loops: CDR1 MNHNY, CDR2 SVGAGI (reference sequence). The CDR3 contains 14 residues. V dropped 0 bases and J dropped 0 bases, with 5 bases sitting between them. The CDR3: CASSYSRLNTEAFF. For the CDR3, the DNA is TGTGCCAGCAGTTACTCGAGGTTGAACACTGAAGCTTTCTTT.